This entry concerns a single TCR beta chain. Its matching antigen is unknown. Second doses that came at about 4 or about 12 weeks were put together. This record comes from a study of T cell responses to AZD1222 COVID-19 vaccine. This CDR3 spans 13 amino acids. V was pared by 0 bases and J by 12 bases, with 13 bases between. Per germline, CDR1 SGDLS and CDR2 YYNGEE. Study results and caveats: Donors in the cohort were predominantly white British and more often female, and clonal diversity was possibly underestimated.

Using immunoSEQ multiplex PCR, the repertoire was profiled, and TCRdb retains in-frame clones only, with some absent. The sample carries 100,000 to 150,000 clones, approximately 91% recorded once. The receptor was isolated from an adult who received the AZD1222 COVID-19 vaccine. The chain carries TRBV9 and TRBJ2-1; perhaps TRBD2 as D (6 bases). This specimen was peripheral blood, taken 28 days after the second AZD1222 dose. CDR3 sequence reads: CASSVEEGRGQFF. In DNA form, the CDR3 reads TGTGCCAGCAGCGTAGAGGAGGGGAGAGGGCAGTTCTTC.